The rows below give T cell receptor beta chains drawn from one sample of a study of shared clonotypes between healthy human individuals. The method was immunoSEQ multiplex PCR; TCRdb's version includes in-frame clones alone and lacks a portion of them. The sample comprises some 1 million clones, approximately 72% of which are singletons, and 1.4% to 1.5% rests with the top ten. Sequencing was performed on memory CD4+ T cells sorted from blood. The receptors here all came from a man aged 18 to 29 in good health. Both conserved end residues are part of each CDR3. A D gene is named only where the DNA matches it firmly. Clone size, where shown, is once, few, many, or a class for clones that have expanded.

len: 15
j_gene: TRBJ2-7
abundance: -
d_gene: TRBD2
v_gene: TRBV7-2
CDR3aa: CASSRGVSGGYEQYF
CDR3nt: TGTGCCAGCAGCCGAGGGGTCAGCGGGGGCTACGAGCAGTACTTC

len: 15
j_gene: TRBJ2-7
abundance: many
d_gene: -
v_gene: TRBV15
CDR3aa: CATSRAGTGSYEQYF
CDR3nt: TGTGCCACCAGCAGAGCTGGGACGGGATCCTACGAGCAGTACTTC

len: 13
j_gene: TRBJ2-7
abundance: -
d_gene: -
v_gene: TRBV5-1
CDR3aa: CASSSAGSYEQYF
CDR3nt: TGCGCCAGCAGCTCGGCAGGGTCCTACGAGCAGTACTTC

len: 16
j_gene: TRBJ1-3
abundance: -
d_gene: -
v_gene: TRBV14
CDR3aa: CASSQDLSRGRNTIYF
CDR3nt: TGTGCCAGCAGCCAAGATTTATCGAGGGGACGAAACACCATATATTTT

len: 18
j_gene: TRBJ2-2
abundance: once
d_gene: -
v_gene: TRBV6-1
CDR3aa: CASSEAGSFQTNTGELFF
CDR3nt: TGTGCCAGCAGTGAAGCGGGTTCTTTTCAGACTAACACCGGGGAGCTGTTTTTT

len: 16
j_gene: TRBJ1-3
abundance: -
d_gene: -
v_gene: TRBV4-3
CDR3aa: CASSQDRGGGGNTIYF
CDR3nt: TGCGCCAGCAGCCAAGATCGAGGGGGGGGTGGAAACACCATATATTTT

len: 14
j_gene: TRBJ2-1
abundance: many
d_gene: -
v_gene: TRBV5-6
CDR3aa: CASSGGPTNNEQFF
CDR3nt: TGTGCCAGCAGCGGGGGGCCCACGAACAATGAGCAGTTCTTC

len: 12
j_gene: TRBJ2-3
abundance: -
d_gene: -
v_gene: TRBV18
CDR3aa: CASSPTRDTQYF
CDR3nt: TGTGCCAGCTCACCAACCAGGGATACGCAGTATTTT

len: 13
j_gene: TRBJ1-1
abundance: few
d_gene: -
v_gene: TRBV29-1
CDR3aa: CSVGSQLNTEAFF
CDR3nt: TGCAGCGTTGGGAGCCAGTTGAACACTGAAGCTTTCTTT

len: 15
j_gene: TRBJ1-3
abundance: -
d_gene: -
v_gene: TRBV5-1
CDR3aa: CASSQTDSSGNTIYF
CDR3nt: TGCGCCAGCAGTCAGACGGATAGCTCTGGAAACACCATATATTTT

len: 15
j_gene: TRBJ2-1
abundance: -
d_gene: -
v_gene: TRBV15
CDR3aa: CATSRDRGSYNEQFF
CDR3nt: TGTGCCACCAGCAGAGACAGGGGATCCTACAATGAGCAGTTCTTC

len: 19
j_gene: TRBJ2-2
abundance: -
d_gene: TRBD2
v_gene: TRBV30
CDR3aa: CAWSQRGLAGAPSTGELFF
CDR3nt: TGTGCCTGGAGTCAGCGGGGACTAGCGGGGGCCCCAAGCACCGGGGAGCTGTTTTTT

len: 15
j_gene: TRBJ1-1
abundance: -
d_gene: -
v_gene: TRBV11-2
CDR3aa: CASSQRGFMNTEAFF
CDR3nt: TGTGCCAGCTCACAAAGGGGGTTCATGAACACTGAAGCTTTCTTT

len: 15
j_gene: TRBJ1-1
abundance: -
d_gene: -
v_gene: TRBV4-1
CDR3aa: CASSQEGLVLAEAFF
CDR3nt: TGCGCCAGCAGCCAAGAGGGTCTAGTTTTAGCTGAAGCTTTCTTT

len: 16
j_gene: TRBJ2-7
abundance: -
d_gene: -
v_gene: TRBV7-9
CDR3aa: CASSPRGWGSSYEQYF
CDR3nt: TGTGCCAGCAGCCCACGGGGGTGGGGCTCATCCTACGAGCAGTACTTC

len: 14
j_gene: TRBJ1-6
abundance: few
d_gene: -
v_gene: TRBV19
CDR3aa: CASTAGQTNSPLHF
CDR3nt: TGTGCCAGTACCGCGGGGCAGACTAATTCACCCCTCCACTTT